These 27 T cell receptor beta chains were all obtained from the same sample, sequenced in a study of regulatory T cells in long-lasting Graves disease. The authors built TCR beta libraries using iRepertoire HTBI primers and Arm-PCR of CDR3 regions. TCRdb re-analysed the multiplex PCR reads in MiXCR, keeping a single row per CDR3 protein. Of roughly 700,000 distinct CDR3 sequences in the sample, around 30% are singletons; the top ten hold under 55%. The time point denotes: persistent/refractory GD, antithyroid drugs over 5 years with positive TRAb. RNA from PBMCs was the source of the TCR library. The material sequenced was peripheral blood mononuclear cells (PBMCs), taken when the disease was refractory, from a patient treated with antithyroid drugs. The receptors stem from a female donor with Graves disease.

The chain joins TRBV11-1 to TRBJ2-2, with 8 bases identical to TRBD2. Looked up from germline, CDR1 is SGHAT and CDR2 is FQDESV (reference sequence). The CDR3 is 17 amino acids. V dropped 4 bases and J dropped 4; count of bases not matched to a gene: 11. The CDR3 bases are TGTGCCAGCAGCTCGCCTGCCGGGACTAGGGGCACCGGGGAGCTGTTTTTT. Protein: CASSSPAGTRGTGELFF. Together with reference TRBV11-1 and TRBJ2-2, the CDR3 gives the full variable domain: EAEVAQSPRYKITEKSQAVAFWCDPISGHATLYWYRQILGQGPELLVQFQDESVVDDSQLPKDRFSAERLKGVDSTLKIQPAELGDSAMYLCASSSPAGTRGTGELFFGEGSRLTVL.

The chain couples TRBV20-1 to TRBJ1-2, with D possibly being TRBD1 (5 bases). This CDR3 is 14 amino acids long. Trimming cost V 0 bases and J 4 bases, with 12 bases left between them. Germline V CDR1 and CDR2: DFQATT, SNEGSKA (reference sequence). The CDR3 reads CSARDRLGVYGYTF. CDR3 DNA sequence: TGCAGTGCTAGAGACAGGTTGGGGGTCTATGGCTACACCTTC.

This clonotype was seen a handful of times. The CDR3, as DNA: TGTGCCAGCAGCGAGGACGGCGGGTCTAACTATGGCTACACCTTC. It codes for CASSEDGGSNYGYTF. V gene TRBV7-6 combines with J gene TRBJ1-2; D not certain. Germline V gene sequence: CDR1 SGHVS, CDR2 FNYEAQ. This CDR3 has 15 residues. V lost 5 bases and J 0 bases, leaving 13 bases between the germline ends. Complete variable domain (other parts from reference TRBV7-6 and TRBJ1-2): GAGVSQSPRYKVTKRGQDVALRCDPISGHVSLYWYRQALGQGPEFLTYFNYEAQQDKSGLPNDRFSAERPEGSISTLTIQRTEQRDSAMYRCASSEDGGSNYGYTFGSGTRLTVV.

J is TRBJ1-4 and V is TRBV20-1; D possibly corresponds to TRBD1 (5 bases). Trimming removed 3 bases at V and 4 bases at J, with 12 bases between. The CDR3 consists of 14 residues. Germline-derived CDR1 and CDR2 are DFQATT and SNEGSKA (reference sequence). The CDR3 DNA reads as TGCAGTGCTAGCCCCGGGGACCTTAATGAAAAACTGTTTTTT. Its translation: CSASPGDLNEKLFF.

This chain uses TRBV20-1 with TRBJ1-5, with a tentative D call TRBD1 (6 bases). Per germline, CDR1 DFQATT and CDR2 SNEGSKA (reference sequence). Between the trimmed V and J ends, which lost 6 bases and 4 bases, there was a span of 13 bases. The length of the CDR3 is 13 residues. The CDR3 loop is CSARGGENQPQHF. The CDR3 DNA is TGCAGTGCCCGAGGGGGGGAGAATCAGCCCCAGCATTTT.

The chain uses TRBV6-1 and TRBJ2-2; 10 nucleotides agree with TRBD1. V shed 6 bases, J shed 6 bases, and the junction held 7 bases outside the gene matches. The CDR3 covers 15 residues. Germline V gene data show CDR1 as MNHNS and CDR2 as SASEGT. CDR3 sequence reads: CASRPTGGVSGELFF. CDR3 sequence (DNA): TGTGCCAGCAGGCCGACAGGGGGCGTTTCCGGGGAGCTGTTTTTT.

This chain connects TRBV20-1 to TRBJ1-5; D unresolved. Germline values: CDR1 DFQATT, CDR2 SNEGSKA (reference sequence). V lost 0 bases and J 4 bases, leaving 10 bases between the germline ends. This CDR3 region has 14 residues. The CDR3 nucleotides read TGCAGTGCTAGAGACTACTCTGGAAATCAGCCCCAGCATTTT. As protein: CSARDYSGNQPQHF.

This clonotype was seen only a few times. The CDR3 coding sequence is TGTGCCAGCAGTGAAACCTTTAGGACAGGTGACAATGAGCAGTTCTTC. Amino acids: CASSETFRTGDNEQFF. The chain employs TRBV6-1 and TRBJ2-1, with TRBD1 matching over 7 bases. V lost 2 bases, J lost 5 bases, and 9 bases stayed unmatched. Germline V gene sequence: CDR1 MNHNS, CDR2 SASEGT. This CDR3 has 16 residues.

On this clonotype: Given a far larger clone just one base away, this is likely a sequencing read error. The chain has TRBV6-5 and TRBJ1-6, with D possibly TRBD1 on 5 matching bases. The length of the CDR3 is 14 residues. Germline V lookup: CDR1 MNHEY, CDR2 SVGAGI. CDR3 nucleotides: TGTGCCAGCAGTTTACAGGTTTATAATTCACCCCCCCACTTT. It translates to CASSLQVYNSPPHF.

The chain employs TRBV3-1 and TRBJ1-6; D is uncertain. Germline lookup yields CDR1 LGHDT and CDR2 YNNKEL (reference sequence). V lost 3 bases and J 2 bases, leaving 11 bases between the germline ends. The length of the CDR3 is 16 residues. The CDR3 reads CASSQTGLAYNSPLHF. In DNA, the CDR3 is TGTGCCAGCAGCCAGACGGGGTTGGCCTATAATTCACCCCTCCACTTT.

The chain combines TRBV14 with TRBJ2-1; 8 bases match TRBD2. CDR1 is SGHDN, CDR2 FVKESK, per germline. Trimming at V came to 1 base and at J to 8 bases, leaving 10 bases not matched to a gene. There are 16 residues in the CDR3. The CDR3 DNA reads as TGTGCCAGCAGCCAAGCACTAGCGGAGCTCCTAGATGAGCAGTTCTTC. This gives the protein CASSQALAELLDEQFF.

This rearrangement joins TRBV3-1 to TRBJ1-2; no definite D call. CDR1 and CDR2 (germline): LGHDT, YNNKEL (reference sequence). Trimming removed 0 bases from V and 7 bases from J, with 24 bases in between. CDR3 length equals 18 residues. CDR3 region: CASSQEGSMLAPGFGYTF. CDR3 DNA: TGTGCCAGCAGCCAAGAGGGTTCTATGTTGGCGCCGGGGTTTGGCTACACCTTC.

This clonotype was found many times. This chain links TRBV20-1 with TRBJ2-5; weak D call: TRBD2 (5 bases). The V end lost 0 bases, the J end lost 2 bases, and 10 bases lay between the germline ends. The CDR3 extends over 14 amino acids. Germline values: CDR1 DFQATT, CDR2 SNEGSKA (reference sequence). The CDR3 protein is CSARDTSGQETQYF. The DNA of the CDR3 is TGCAGTGCTAGAGACACATCGGGGCAAGAGACCCAGTACTTC.

The chain's CDR3 is CASSVEGSSGNTIYF. The CDR3 DNA reads as TGTGCCAGCAGTGTGGAGGGGTCCTCTGGAAACACCATATATTTT. The chain recombines TRBV6-1 with TRBJ1-3; weak D call: TRBD1 (5 bases). The CDR3 runs 15 residues. Germline V gene lookup returns CDR1 MNHNS and CDR2 SASEGT. Trimming took off 4 bases at V and 0 bases at J, with 10 bases between the two ends.

V is TRBV27 and J is TRBJ1-6; D is ambiguous. Germline CDR1 MNHEY, CDR2 SMNVEV (reference sequence). V lost 6 bases and J lost 4, with 4 bases in between. The length of the CDR3 is 12 residues. DNA of the CDR3: TGTGCCAGCAGGGTTTATAATTCACCCCTCCACTTT. Protein sequence: CASRVYNSPLHF.

This clonotype was recorded many times. This sequence joins TRBV15 and TRBJ2-5; TRBD2 matches 14 bases. Germline loops: CDR1 LNHNV, CDR2 YYDKDF (reference sequence). V was clipped by 2 bases and J by 2 bases; unmatched bases: 4. This CDR3 contains 17 residues. DNA for the CDR3: TGTGCCACCAGCAGACCCGGGACTAGCGGGGGACAAGAGACCCAGTACTTC. Protein: CATSRPGTSGGQETQYF.

There are a few counts of this clonotype. This chain uses TRBV3-1 with TRBJ1-1; D is perhaps TRBD1 (5 bases). Germline CDR1 and CDR2: LGHDT and YNNKEL (reference sequence). V lost 4 bases to trimming and J lost 0 bases, with 15 bases between them. CDR3 length: 16 amino acids. CDR3 amino acids: CASSPPRDRLNTEAFF. CDR3 DNA sequence: TGTGCCAGCAGCCCGCCCCGGGACCGACTGAACACTGAAGCTTTCTTT. Using reference TRBV3-1 and TRBJ1-1 for the parts outside the CDR3, the full variable domain is DTAVSQTPKYLVTQMGNDKSIKCEQNLGHDTMYWYKQDSKKFLKIMFSYNNKELIINETVPNRFSPKSPDKAHLNLHINSLELGDSAVYFCASSPPRDRLNTEAFFGQGTRLTVV.

On this clonotype: One junction end disagrees with the germline gene, perhaps due to a read error. The genes are TRBV20-1 and TRBJ1-5, with TRBD1 matching over 8 bases. The CDR3 sequence is 13 residues long. Germline CDR1 DFQATT, CDR2 SNEGSKA (reference sequence). CDR3 nucleotides: TGCAGTGCTGAGACAGGGGATAATCAGCCCCGGCATTTT. The encoded protein is CSAETGDNQPRHF.

A few counts support this clonotype. The chain carries TRBV28 and TRBJ2-4, with TRBD2 as a possible D gene (7 bases). The CDR3 extends over 17 amino acids. In germline, CDR1 is MDHEN, CDR2 SYDVKM. The ends were cut back, 2 bases at V and 0 bases at J, with 14 bases in the middle. The CDR3 sequence is CASSLRGEGIAKNIQYF. The CDR3 DNA reads TGTGCCAGCAGTTTAAGGGGGGAGGGAATAGCCAAAAACATTCAGTACTTC.

The chain recombines TRBV29-1 with TRBJ2-7; 7 bases agree with TRBD2. The CDR3 is made up of 15 amino acids. The germline CDR1 and CDR2 sequences are SQVTM and ANQGSEA. The J segment lost 0 bases and the V segment lost 0 bases, leaving 5 bases of the junction unmatched. This CDR3 is CSVEDREGSSYEQYF. The CDR3, as DNA: TGCAGCGTTGAAGACAGGGAGGGTAGCTCCTACGAGCAGTACTTC.

The rearrangement uses TRBV9 and TRBJ2-5; D is tentatively TRBD1 or TRBD2 (5 bases each). The CDR3 contains 12 residues. V was clipped by 0 bases and J by 9 bases, with 9 bases between them. The germline gives CDR1 SGDLS, CDR2 YYNGEE. In nucleotides, the CDR3 is TGTGCCAGCAGCGTAGGGCTGGGGGCCCAGTACTTC. It is translated as CASSVGLGAQYF.

There are many counts of this clonotype. The rearrangement links TRBV12-5 to TRBJ2-2; 7 nucleotides line up with TRBD2. CDR1 is LGHNT, CDR2 FRNRAP, per germline. J lost 0 bases, V lost 4 bases, and 5 bases had no gene match. The CDR3 loop spans 16 amino acids. The CDR3 protein is CASGSLSGPNTGELFF. DNA of the CDR3: TGTGCTAGTGGTTCCCTTAGCGGGCCGAACACCGGGGAGCTGTTTTTT.

As concerns this clonotype: A single base separates this from a much larger clone, so it may be a read error. The chain joins TRBV12-3 or TRBV12-4 to TRBJ2-6; tentatively, D is TRBD1 or TRBD2 (5 bases each). Trimming removed 6 bases from V and 4 bases from J, with 22 bases in between. This CDR3 comprises 18 residues. The CDR3, as DNA: TGTGCCAGCAGCTCACGGGACCCGAAGGCATCCGGGGCCAACGTCCTGACTTTC. Its translation is CASSSRDPKASGANVLTF.

The table lists this clonotype with a few counts. The chain combines TRBV5-1 with TRBJ2-7; 8 bases are a match to TRBD2. The junction had 5 bases not matched to a gene; V was cut back by 0 bases and J by 0 bases. Germline loops: CDR1 SGHRS, CDR2 YFSETQ. The CDR3 loop spans 16 amino acids. Here the CDR3 reads CASSLAAGGSSYEQYF. The CDR3 nucleotides read TGCGCCAGCAGCTTGGCCGCGGGAGGCAGCTCCTACGAGCAGTACTTC.

The rearrangement links TRBV5-1 to TRBJ1-2, with D hard to call. V was cut by 6 bases and J by 2 bases, with 17 bases left in between. The CDR3 contains 15 residues. Germline V CDR1 and CDR2: SGHRS, YFSETQ. The CDR3 DNA sequence: TGCGCCAGCAACTCGGCCGGGGTTTCCAACTATGGCTACACCTTC. Translated, it gives CASNSAGVSNYGYTF.

This chain uses TRBV19 with TRBJ1-1; D gene unclear. V lost 8 bases, J lost 0 bases, and 10 bases lay in between. CDR3 length: 13 amino acids. CDR1 is LNHDA and CDR2 is SQIVND in the germline V gene (reference sequence). The CDR3 here is CASQGLMNTEAFF. Here the CDR3 DNA reads TGTGCCAGTCAAGGACTGATGAACACTGAAGCTTTCTTT.

Note on this clonotype: A much more abundant neighbour one base away suggests this may be a read error. The chain employs TRBV27 and TRBJ1-6, with TRBD1 matching over 7 bases. Germline V gene sequence: CDR1 MNHEY, CDR2 SMNVEV (reference sequence). This CDR3 is built from 15 residues. This CDR3 is CTSSPFSTGESPLHF. Written as DNA, the CDR3 is TGTACCAGCAGCCCATTTAGTACAGGGGAATCACCCCTCCACTTT.